Each of the 10 T cell receptor beta chains below was sequenced from the same sample in a study of stem cell transplantation in POMP-related autoinflammatory disease. Profiling relied on immunoSEQ multiplex PCR, and the TCRdb table lists in-frame clones only, not all of them. The sample includes roughly 7,000 clones, roughly 87% seen only once; the top ten take around 4.6%. What was sequenced was a CXCR5-defined cell subset from PBMCs. The receptor set was obtained from a human donor in good health.

The chain employs TRBV19 and TRBJ2-5; 7 nucleotides match TRBD1. The CDR3 is made up of 14 amino acids. Germline-derived CDR1 and CDR2 are LNHDA and SQIVND (reference sequence). V dropped 1 base and J dropped 7; count of bases not matched to a gene: 6. Written as DNA, the CDR3 is TGTGCCAGTAGTATAGGACAGGGTAAGGGGACCCAGTACTTC. The encoded protein is CASSIGQGKGTQYF. Full variable domain (outside the CDR3, taken from reference TRBV19 and TRBJ2-5): DGGITQSPKYLFRKEGQNVTLSCEQNLNHDAMYWYRQDPGQGLRLIYYSQIVNDFQKGDIAEGYSVSREKKESFPLTVTSAQKNPTAFYLCASSIGQGKGTQYFGPGTRLLVL.

The V and J genes are TRBV27 and TRBJ1-5, with D tentatively TRBD1 (6 bases). The CDR3 totals 15 residues. Germline CDR1 and CDR2: MNHEY and SMNVEV (reference sequence). Trimming pared 3 bases from V and 5 bases from J, leaving 14 bases between. CDR3 residues: CASSFSRGGDQPQHF. DNA of the CDR3: TGTGCCAGCAGTTTTAGCAGGGGAGGTGATCAGCCCCAGCATTTT.

The V and J genes are TRBV28 and TRBJ2-7, with TRBD1 matching over 7 bases. The CDR3 spans 16 residues. Unmatched junction bases numbered 17, after V lost 7 bases and J lost 5 bases. Germline-derived CDR1 and CDR2 are MDHEN and SYDVKM. The CDR3 nucleotides read TGTGCCAGCACCTCATCGGGGAGACAGGGTGGCCACGAGCAGTACTTC. Its protein is CASTSSGRQGGHEQYF.

The chain uses TRBV27 and TRBJ1-6, with D uncertain. Trimming cost V 7 bases and J 1 base, with 11 bases left between them. This CDR3 is 15 amino acids long. Per germline, CDR1 MNHEY and CDR2 SMNVEV (reference sequence). DNA for the CDR3: TGTGCCAGCAACGCCGGCTCTTCCTATAATTCACCCCTCCACTTT. This sequence encodes CASNAGSSYNSPLHF.

This chain connects TRBV6-6 to TRBJ1-1; D might be TRBD1 (6 bases). Trimming shortened V by 5 bases and J by 1 base, and 14 bases separated the two germline ends. Per germline, CDR1 MNHNY and CDR2 SVGAGI (reference sequence). The CDR3 loop spans 15 amino acids. Written as DNA, the CDR3 is TGTGCCAGCAGTAGCCAGGACAGCCCGAACACTGAAGCTTTCTTT. This encodes CASSSQDSPNTEAFF.

The chain joins TRBV18 to TRBJ1-4, with D hard to call. Germline values: CDR1 KGHSH, CDR2 LQKENI. V lost 2 bases to trimming and J lost 2 bases, with 0 bases between them. The CDR3 contains 12 residues. DNA of the CDR3: TGTGCCAGCTCACCAACTAATGAAAAACTGTTTTTT. Protein product: CASSPTNEKLFF.

The chain recombines TRBV5-5 with TRBJ2-7; D not certain. V was trimmed by 0 bases and J by 4 bases, leaving 8 bases between them. Germline V gene sequence: CDR1 SGHKS, CDR2 YYEKEE (reference sequence). The CDR3 has 13 residues. The CDR3 DNA follows: TGTGCCAGCAGCTTGGGTATAGGGTACGAGCAGTACTTC. Translation gives CASSLGIGYEQYF.

The rearrangement links TRBV28 to TRBJ2-2, with TRBD2 matching over 8 bases. V dropped 8 bases and J dropped 2; count of bases not matched to a gene: 7. Germline CDR1 MDHEN, CDR2 SYDVKM. CDR3 length equals 15 residues. The CDR3: CASRGGRANTGELFF. The CDR3 bases are TGTGCCAGCCGGGGGGGCAGGGCAAACACCGGGGAGCTGTTTTTT. Using reference TRBV28 and TRBJ2-2 for the parts outside the CDR3, the full variable domain is DVKVTQSSRYLVKRTGEKVFLECVQDMDHENMFWYRQDPGLGLRLIYFSYDVKMKEKGDIPEGYSVSREKKERFSLILESASTNQTSMYLCASRGGRANTGELFFGEGSRLTVL.

V usage is TRBV6-1 and J usage is TRBJ2-6; D not resolved. Germline V gene data show CDR1 as MNHNS and CDR2 as SASEGT. V gave up 10 bases and J gave up 4 bases, with 8 bases separating them. This CDR3 comprises 12 residues. CDR3 protein: CATYKGANVLTF. CDR3 coding DNA: TGTGCCACTTACAAAGGGGCCAACGTCCTGACTTTC.

V and J are TRBV4-2 and TRBJ2-7; perhaps D is TRBD1 or TRBD2 (5 bases each). V lost 0 bases and J 5 bases, leaving 5 bases between the germline ends. There are 12 residues in the CDR3. Germline values: CDR1 LGHNA, CDR2 YNFKEQ. The CDR3 loop is CASSQEGDEQYF. The DNA for the CDR3 is TGTGCCAGCAGCCAAGAGGGGGACGAGCAGTACTTC.